The clone carrying this T cell receptor (beta chain) was observed a few times. The antigen is unknown. Each molecule of TCR cDNA was tagged with one unique molecular identifier. Each CDR3 protein is one row after TCRdb ran MiXCR on the 5' RACE reads. The sample has roughly 70,000 distinct CDR3 sequences, approximately 12% seen once; the top ten hold about 7.1%. This CDR3 spans 14 amino acids. Germline values: CDR1 MNHNS, CDR2 SASEGT. Unmatched junction bases numbered 4, after V lost 4 bases and J lost 4 bases. Regarding time point: sample taken at primary tumor resection. Sequencing of whole RNA from tumor, nontumor lung or frozen PBMC involved no sorting. The data are from a study of spatial heterogeneity in lung cancer. On the study more broadly: Each time, sequencing found more beta-chain sequences than alpha-chain sequences. Study-level points and caveats: Among blood samples, ubiquitous expanded tumor TCRs appeared more at resection than at follow-up.

V gene TRBV6-1 combines with J gene TRBJ1-5; 7 positions agree with TRBD1. Sequencing used PBMCs, obtained at surgery. The source of this sequence is a male donor with early-stage non-small cell lung cancer. This chain's CDR3 is CASSGDSRNQPQHF. CDR3 coding DNA: TGTGCCAGCAGTGGGGACAGTCGGAATCAGCCCCAGCATTTT.